The 30 T cell receptor beta chains given below trace back to one sample, sequenced in a study of regulatory T cells in long-lasting Graves disease (dated by TCRdb to the early 2020s). Reading the label with the study, this specimen's time point is: newly diagnosed GD, antithyroid drugs for less than 3 months. For both TCR sequencing and RNA sequencing, RNA was extracted from PBMCs using TRIzol. Preparation of the library involved multiplex PCR. Sequencing used an Illumina HiSeq 4000. To build TCR beta libraries, CDR3 regions were amplified by Arm-PCR using iRepertoire HTBI primers. TCRdb cleaned the public reads at Q25 with fastp, built clones with MiXCR and kept in-frame beta chains. Identical CDR3 proteins give one entry, which carries the most common genes and DNA. The sample has 500,000 or so distinct CDR3 sequences on record, around 16% of them singletons. The ten top clones hold 9% to 15% of the sample.

This sample was also put to use in a study of T cells in Graves' hyperthyroidism and ophthalmopathy.

Sequenced material: peripheral blood mononuclear cells (PBMCs), taken at new diagnosis, from a patient treated with antithyroid drugs. Source of these receptors: a man in his forties with Graves disease. Donor details come from another sample of the same person, matched by shared clones.

This clonotype has just a few counts. J is TRBJ2-1 and V is TRBV9; TRBD2 matches 10 bases. The J segment lost 3 bases and the V segment lost 5 bases, leaving 5 bases of the junction unmatched. The CDR3 runs to 15 residues. CDR1 is SGDLS and CDR2 is YYNGEE in the germline V gene. CDR3 protein: CASSETSGLYNEQFF. The CDR3 nucleotides read TGTGCCAGCAGTGAGACTAGCGGGCTCTACAATGAGCAGTTCTTC.

The V call is TRBV7-9, the J call TRBJ2-3; D might be TRBD2 (7 bases). The CDR3 is 15 residues long. Trimming removed 3 bases from V and 11 bases from J, with 21 bases in between. Germline V CDR1 and CDR2: SEHNR, FQNEAQ (reference sequence). The CDR3 DNA follows: TGTGCCAGCAGCTTCCACTCCGGGCGGGGGCCTGAGCAGTATTTT. Translation gives CASSFHSGRGPEQYF.

This clonotype was observed many times. The chain employs TRBV12-3 or TRBV12-4 and TRBJ2-7; 8 bases align to TRBD2. Losses at the gene ends were 2 bases for V and 6 bases for J; bases not matched to a gene: 9. The CDR3 is made up of 15 amino acids. This CDR3 reads CASSLMEAGVGEQYF. The CDR3 bases are TGTGCCAGCAGTTTAATGGAAGCGGGAGTGGGCGAGCAGTACTTC.

V is TRBV28 and J is TRBJ1-1, with D hard to call. The germline V gene has CDR1 MDHEN and CDR2 SYDVKM. Trimming took 5 bases from V and 3 from J, leaving 10 bases between them. The length of the CDR3 is 13 residues. CDR3: CASSPHWDTEAFF. CDR3 in DNA: TGTGCCAGCAGTCCGCATTGGGACACTGAAGCTTTCTTT.

This clonotype occurred many times. The rearrangement uses TRBV10-3 and TRBJ1-2; tentative D call: TRBD1 (5 bases). Germline V gene data show CDR1 as ENHRY and CDR2 as SYGVKD. CDR3 size: 12 residues. V lost 11 bases to trimming and J lost 7 bases, with 17 bases between them. Here the CDR3 reads CAVQTGGGGYTF. In DNA, the CDR3 is TGTGCCGTACAAACAGGTGGTGGTGGCTACACCTTC.

As concerns this clonotype: The CDR3 end shows no conserved phenylalanine or tryptophan, and so a read error is likely. The CDR3 loop is CASSATGTYTDTQYL. The DNA of the CDR3 is TGCGCCAGCAGTGCGACAGGGACCTATACAGATACGCAGTATCTT. The chain has TRBV10-2 and TRBJ2-3; the match to TRBD1 covers 7 bases. The germline gives CDR1 WSHSY, CDR2 SAAADI. The length of the CDR3 is 15 residues. V was clipped by 4 bases and J by 3 bases; unmatched bases: 7.

The rearrangement links TRBV5-1 to TRBJ2-7; D not certain. The CDR3 is 14 amino acids. V lost 0 bases, J lost 0 bases, and 7 bases lay in between. Germline V lookup: CDR1 SGHRS, CDR2 YFSETQ. The CDR3 sequence: CASSLGSVSYEQYF. CDR3 nucleotides: TGCGCCAGCAGCTTGGGCTCCGTCTCCTACGAGCAGTACTTC.

In the case of this clonotype: One end of the junction varies from germline; a read error may be responsible. J is TRBJ1-5 and V is TRBV12-3 or TRBV12-4, with 8 bases matching TRBD1. CDR3 length equals 14 residues. The CDR3, as DNA: TGTGCCTGCAGGGTTCAGGGGGCGAATCAGCCCCAGCATTTT. The encoded protein is CACRVQGANQPQHF.

This clonotype was counted ten times or more. The V gene is TRBV18, the J gene TRBJ2-2, with 7 bases identical to TRBD1. Looked up from germline, CDR1 is KGHSH and CDR2 is LQKENI. The V gene end was trimmed by 2 bases and the J gene end by 0 bases; junction bases not matched to a gene: 3. The CDR3 covers 16 residues. The DNA of the CDR3 is TGTGCCAGCTCACCAGGGACAGTTCCGAACACCGGGGAGCTGTTTTTT. Translated, it gives CASSPGTVPNTGELFF.

This clonotype was seen ten or more times. The chain has TRBV28 and TRBJ2-3, with a tentative D call TRBD1 (6 bases). CDR1 is MDHEN, CDR2 SYDVKM, per germline. This CDR3 region has 16 residues. The V gene lost 7 bases and the J gene lost 4 bases, with 21 bases spanning the gap. CDR3 protein: CASTKTLGDISDTQYF. CDR3 DNA: TGTGCCAGCACCAAAACCCTGGGGGACATATCAGATACGCAGTATTTT.

This clonotype was counted many times. The chain is built from TRBV5-1 and TRBJ2-7; D not certain. CDR1 and CDR2 from the germline V gene are SGHRS and YFSETQ. The CDR3 is 13 residues long. V lost 0 bases to trimming and J lost 5 bases, with 9 bases between them. The DNA for the CDR3 is TGCGCCAGCAGCTTGGAGGACGACCACGAGCAGTACTTC. This encodes CASSLEDDHEQYF.

This clonotype was counted at least ten times. At one end, the junction sequence differs from germline, possibly due to a read error. The chain recombines TRBV2 with TRBJ2-7; a possible D gene is TRBD2 (6 bases). Germline V gene data show CDR1 as SNHLY and CDR2 as FYNNEI. The length of the CDR3 is 13 residues. Here the CDR3 reads CTSSRGGNYEQYF. The CDR3 nucleotides are TGTACCAGCAGCCGTGGGGGGAACTACGAGCAGTACTTC. Complete variable domain (other parts from reference TRBV2 and TRBJ2-7): EPEVTQTPSHQVTQMGQEVILRCVPISNHLYFYWYRQILGQKVEFLVSFYNNEISEKSEIFDDQFSVERPDGSNFTLKIRSTKLEDSAMYFCTSSRGGNYEQYFGPGTRLTVT.

This clonotype was detected only once. One base away lies a much larger clone, so this may be a sequencing read error. This chain connects TRBV9 to TRBJ2-1, with 7 positions matching TRBD2. Trimming cost V 4 bases and J 2 bases; bases outside gene matches: 3. The CDR3 consists of 14 residues. Germline CDR1 and CDR2: SGDLS and YYNGEE. The CDR3 sequence: CASSTGRPYNEQFF. CDR3 bases: TGTGCCAGCAGCACCGGGAGGCCCTACAATGAGCAGTTCTTC.

This clonotype was seen at least ten times. The rearrangement uses TRBV3-1 and TRBJ2-7; D not certain. The CDR3 length is 13 residues. V was pared by 2 bases and J by 3 bases, with 8 bases between. Per the germline V gene, CDR1 is LGHDT and CDR2 is YNNKEL (reference sequence). The CDR3 reads CASSQPPLYEQYF. As DNA, the CDR3 is TGTGCCAGCAGCCAACCACCCCTCTACGAGCAGTACTTC.

This clonotype has only a few counts. The junction does not match germline at one end; this may be a read error. The rearrangement joins TRBV28 to TRBJ1-2, with D tentatively TRBD1 (5 bases). Germline lookup yields CDR1 MDHEN and CDR2 SYDVKM. This CDR3 comprises 11 residues. CDR3 nucleotides: TGTGCCAGCAGTTCCCGAATTATGACAGCCTTC. Protein product: CASSSRIMTAF.

On this clonotype: Germline and junction disagree at one end, which may indicate a read error. This rearrangement joins TRBV2 to TRBJ2-1; 11 bases fit TRBD2. Germline lookup yields CDR1 SNHLY and CDR2 FYNNEI. This CDR3 is 14 amino acids long. Here the CDR3 DNA reads TGTGCCAGCAGTGAAAGTTTTACTAGCGGGAGCGATGTCTTC. Protein product: CASSESFTSGSDVF.

Many counts were recorded for this clonotype. The J gene is TRBJ1-1, the V gene TRBV18; 10 bases line up with TRBD1. Germline V lookup: CDR1 KGHSH, CDR2 LQKENI. Losses at the gene ends were 0 bases for V and 4 bases for J; bases not matched to a gene: 8. The CDR3 has 17 amino acids. The DNA of the CDR3 is TGTGCCAGCTCACCACCATGGACAGGGGGAATCGGCACTGAAGCTTTCTTT. Translated, it gives CASSPPWTGGIGTEAFF. Full variable domain (missing parts from reference TRBV18 and TRBJ1-1): NAGVMQNPRHLVRRRGQEARLRCSPMKGHSHVYWYRQLPEEGLKFMVYLQKENIIDESGMPKERFSAEFPKEGPSILRIQQVVRGDSAAYFCASSPPWTGGIGTEAFFGQGTRLTVV.

The V call is TRBV27, the J call TRBJ2-7; D not resolved. Per the germline V gene, CDR1 is MNHEY and CDR2 is SMNVEV (reference sequence). With 8 bases removed from V and 6 bases from J, the gap between germline ends came to 8 bases. The CDR3 runs to 10 residues. CDR3 sequence (DNA): TGTGCCAGCCTTGACACCGAGCAGTACTTC. It is translated as CASLDTEQYF.

The chain couples TRBV28 to TRBJ2-1; a weak D match, TRBD1 (6 bases). V lost 8 bases and J 4 bases, leaving 9 bases between the germline ends. The CDR3 length is 12 residues. Germline V gene data show CDR1 as MDHEN and CDR2 as SYDVKM. This chain's CDR3 is CASGQMYNEQFF. In DNA form, the CDR3 reads TGTGCCAGCGGACAGATGTACAATGAGCAGTTCTTC.

At least ten counts were recorded for this clonotype. The J gene is TRBJ1-2, the V gene TRBV28; 7 bases align to TRBD1. This CDR3 contains 13 residues. The J segment lost 4 bases and the V segment lost 6 bases, leaving 5 bases of the junction unmatched. Looked up from germline, CDR1 is MDHEN and CDR2 is SYDVKM. The CDR3 protein is CASRRTGLYGYTF. DNA of the CDR3: TGTGCCAGCAGGAGGACAGGCCTCTATGGCTACACCTTC.

This clonotype was seen many times. The V and J genes are TRBV12-3 or TRBV12-4 and TRBJ2-7; D not certain. V was pared by 1 base and J by 2 bases, with 15 bases between. CDR3 length equals 16 residues. Written as DNA, the CDR3 is TGTGCCAGCAGTTTAGGGGCTTTAAGACCCACCTACGAGCAGTACTTC. Its protein product is CASSLGALRPTYEQYF.

V usage is TRBV6-1 and J usage is TRBJ2-1, with 16 bases fitting TRBD2. This CDR3 is 20 amino acids long. V shed 6 bases and J 3 bases; nucleotides not matched to a gene: 14. Germline CDR1 is MNHNS and CDR2 is SASEGT. CDR3 in amino acids: CASSLSGGTSGRAYYNEQFF. CDR3 nucleotide sequence: TGTGCCAGCAGCCTATCCGGGGGGACTAGCGGGAGGGCCTACTACAATGAGCAGTTCTTC.

The V and J genes are TRBV12-3 or TRBV12-4 and TRBJ1-2; no firm D call. V gave up 7 bases and J gave up 4 bases, with 19 bases separating them. There are 15 residues in the CDR3. CDR3 DNA: TGTGCCAGCACGACCAGGCGCGGGTCTTCCTATGGCTACACCTTC. This codes for CASTTRRGSSYGYTF.

This clonotype has at least ten counts. The CDR3 region has the DNA TGCAGTGCTAGACGCCTAGCGGGAGTGAATGAGCAGTTCTTC. This sequence encodes CSARRLAGVNEQFF. The chain is built from TRBV20-1 and TRBJ2-1, with TRBD2 identical over 10 bases. Per germline, CDR1 DFQATT and CDR2 SNEGSKA (reference sequence). V shed 2 bases and J 7 bases; nucleotides not matched to a gene: 5. This CDR3 spans 14 amino acids.

This clonotype was counted ten times or more. The chain couples TRBV28 to TRBJ2-7; possibly TRBD1 for D (5 bases). This CDR3 comprises 16 residues. Germline lookup yields CDR1 MDHEN and CDR2 SYDVKM. V was shortened by 5 bases and J by 0 bases, with 17 bases between the two germline ends. CDR3 loop: CASSTQVRRVSYEQYF. The CDR3 coding sequence is TGTGCCAGCAGTACCCAGGTCCGCAGGGTCTCCTACGAGCAGTACTTC.

This clonotype was found many times. The junction and the germline gene differ at one end; a read error may be behind it. The rearrangement uses TRBV6-1 and TRBJ1-1; TRBD1 aligns across 7 bases. Germline-derived CDR1 and CDR2 are MNHNS and SASEGT. CDR3 length: 14 residues. In DNA form, the CDR3 reads TGTGCCAGCAGGGACAGGAGCGTGAATACTGAAGCTTTCTTT. It encodes CASRDRSVNTEAFF.

Ten or more counts support this clonotype. V and J are TRBV12-3 or TRBV12-4 and TRBJ2-1; D perhaps matches TRBD1 (5 bases). V lost 6 bases and J lost 8, with 11 bases in between. This CDR3 region has 12 residues. CDR3 nucleotide sequence: TGTGCCAGCAGCAATACAGGATATGAGCAGTTCTTC. The encoded protein is CASSNTGYEQFF.

The sample holds many counts of this clonotype. This chain joins TRBV28 and TRBJ2-1; no reliable D call. Germline V gene lookup returns CDR1 MDHEN and CDR2 SYDVKM. With 4 bases removed from V and 0 bases from J, the gap between germline ends came to 13 bases. The CDR3 length is 16 residues. CDR3: CASSSINSPSYNEQFF. Here the CDR3 DNA reads TGTGCCAGCAGTTCGATTAACTCACCCTCCTACAATGAGCAGTTCTTC.

Concerning this clonotype itself: A much larger clone lies a single base off, so this may be a read error. The V and J genes are TRBV15 and TRBJ2-1; maybe TRBD2 (7 bases). Germline lookup yields CDR1 LNHNV and CDR2 YYDKDF (reference sequence). The CDR3 length is 15 residues. This chain's CDR3 is CATSRGTSGGNERFF. For the CDR3, the DNA is TGTGCCACCAGCAGAGGGACATCGGGGGGCAATGAGCGGTTCTTC.

This clonotype occurred many times. The rearrangement links TRBV2 to TRBJ2-7; D is undetermined. The length of the CDR3 is 12 residues. Germline V CDR1 and CDR2: SNHLY, FYNNEI. V lost 6 bases to trimming and J lost 2 bases, with 8 bases between them. The CDR3 DNA reads as TGTGCCAGCAGCGCAGAGACCTACGAGCAGTACTTC. Translated, it gives CASSAETYEQYF.